The clone carrying this T cell receptor (beta chain) was seen many times. Molecular barcoded adaptors covering alpha/delta and beta/gamma chains were used on about 0.4 ug RNA. Using its own MiXCR run on the reads, TCRdb lists one record per CDR3 protein. The table shows more than 70,000 distinct CDR3 sequences, with 20% to 25% occurring only once. Trimming at V came to 4 bases and at J to 0 bases, leaving 9 bases not matched to a gene. The CDR3 is 19 residues long. Germline-derived CDR1 and CDR2 are SGHAT and FQNNGV. This entry comes from a study of read filtering for tumor transcriptome and immune sequencing.

V usage is TRBV11-2 and J usage is TRBJ2-1, with 13 bases fitting TRBD2. This TCR came from a donor at least 40 years old with multiple myeloma. Sequencing input: a population of CD138-negative cells sorted from bone marrow. This chain's CDR3 is CASSSRLAGGRSSYNEQFF. CDR3 nucleotides: TGTGCCAGCAGCTCCCGACTAGCGGGGGGTAGAAGCTCCTACAATGAGCAGTTCTTC.